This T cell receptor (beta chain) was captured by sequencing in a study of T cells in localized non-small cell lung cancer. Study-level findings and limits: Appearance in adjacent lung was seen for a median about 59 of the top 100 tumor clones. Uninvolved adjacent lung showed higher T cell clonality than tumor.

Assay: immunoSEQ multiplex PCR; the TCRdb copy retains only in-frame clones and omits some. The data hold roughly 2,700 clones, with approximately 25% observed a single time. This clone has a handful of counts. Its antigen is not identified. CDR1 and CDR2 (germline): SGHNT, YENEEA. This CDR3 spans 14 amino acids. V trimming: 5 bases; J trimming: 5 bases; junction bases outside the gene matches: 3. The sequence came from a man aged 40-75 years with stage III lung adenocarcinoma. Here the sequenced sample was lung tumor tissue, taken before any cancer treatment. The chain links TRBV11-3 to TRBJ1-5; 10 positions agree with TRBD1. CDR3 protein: CASSTGTGDQPQHF. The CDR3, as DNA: TGTGCCAGCAGCACTGGGACAGGGGATCAGCCCCAGCATTTT.